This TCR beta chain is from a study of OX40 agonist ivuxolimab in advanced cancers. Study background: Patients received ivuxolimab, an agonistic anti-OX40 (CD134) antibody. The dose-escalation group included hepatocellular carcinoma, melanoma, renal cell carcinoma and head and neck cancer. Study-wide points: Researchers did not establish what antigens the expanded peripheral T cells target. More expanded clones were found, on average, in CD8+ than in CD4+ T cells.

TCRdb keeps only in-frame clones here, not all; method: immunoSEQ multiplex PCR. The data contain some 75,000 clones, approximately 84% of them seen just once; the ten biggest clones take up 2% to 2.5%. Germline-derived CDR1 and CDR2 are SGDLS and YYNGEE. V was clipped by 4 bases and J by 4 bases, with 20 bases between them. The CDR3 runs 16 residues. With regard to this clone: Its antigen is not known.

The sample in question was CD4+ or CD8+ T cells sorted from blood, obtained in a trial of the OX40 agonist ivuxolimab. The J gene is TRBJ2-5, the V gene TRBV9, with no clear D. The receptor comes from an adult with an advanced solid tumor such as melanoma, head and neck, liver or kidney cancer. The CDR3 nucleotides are TGTGCCAGCAGCCCTCCCCTGGCGCCCTCCAGAGAGACCCAGTACTTC. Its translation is CASSPPLAPSRETQYF.